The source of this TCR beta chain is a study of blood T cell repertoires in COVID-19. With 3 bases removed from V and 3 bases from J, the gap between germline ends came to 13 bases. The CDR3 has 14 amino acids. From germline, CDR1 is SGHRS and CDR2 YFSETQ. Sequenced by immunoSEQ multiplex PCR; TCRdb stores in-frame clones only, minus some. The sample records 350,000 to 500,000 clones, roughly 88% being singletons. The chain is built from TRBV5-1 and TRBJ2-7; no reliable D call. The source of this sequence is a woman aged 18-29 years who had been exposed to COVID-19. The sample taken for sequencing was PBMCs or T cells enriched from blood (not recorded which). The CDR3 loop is CASSSDLSGYEQYF. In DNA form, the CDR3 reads TGCGCCAGCAGCTCTGACTTGTCCGGCTACGAGCAGTACTTC.